A selection of T cell receptor beta chains follows, all from one sample in a study of early T cells in non-severe SARS-CoV-2 infection. TCRdb called the 5' RACE reads again in MiXCR, with one record for every CDR3 protein. The sample includes roughly 35,000 distinct CDR3 sequences, about 3.9% of them seen just once. Sequencing was carried out using whole blood. Source of these receptors: an adult who was a healthcare worker with PCR-confirmed SARS-CoV-2 infection or an uninfected control (not recorded which). The CDR3 runs from the conserved cysteine through the conserved F or W. A D gene is named only where the DNA matches it firmly. Not every row has a clone size; where given, it reads once, few, many or a size class.

D gene,V gene,J gene,clone size,CDR3 DNA,CDR3 protein
NA,TRBV20-1,TRBJ2-1,many,TGCAGTGCTTACCTAGAACCGGGTCTTGACAATGAGCAGTTCTTC,CSAYLEPGLDNEQFF
NA,TRBV6-6,TRBJ1-1,many,TGTGCCAGCACCCTACTGGAGGGAGGCACTGAAGCTTTCTTT,CASTLLEGGTEAFF
NA,TRBV13,TRBJ1-5,many,TGTGCCAGCAGCTTAGGCGGGGTGGGAGGTGATCAGCCCCAGCATTTT,CASSLGGVGGDQPQHF
NA,TRBV28,TRBJ2-5,NA,TGTGCCACGACCGGCCGGGACTCCGGTTTCTTC,CATTGRDSGFF
TRBD2,TRBV24-1,TRBJ2-5,few,TGTGCCACCAGTGATTCAATGGCGGGAGAAGAGACCCAGTACTTC,CATSDSMAGEETQYF
NA,TRBV21-1,TRBJ1-5,many,TGTGCCAGCAGCGAGGATCAGCCCCAGCATTTT,CASSEDQPQHF
NA,TRBV5-1,TRBJ1-2,few,TGCGCCAGCAGCTTGGCCGCAGGACTCTATGGCTACACCTTC,CASSLAAGLYGYTF
TRBD2,TRBV3-1,TRBJ2-1,NA,TGTGCCAGCAGCCAAGATTTGCCGGGACTAGAAACATACAATGAGCAGTTCTTC,CASSQDLPGLETYNEQFF
NA,TRBV7-9,TRBJ2-5,many,TGTGCCAGCAGCTTAGCCTCAGGATACCAAGAGACCCAGTACTTC,CASSLASGYQETQYF
NA,TRBV7-2,TRBJ2-3,many,TGTGCCAGCAGCTGGGGGGCACTTTCAGATACGCAGTATTTT,CASSWGALSDTQYF
NA,TRBV4-2,TRBJ2-1,many,TGTGCCAGCAGCCAAGCTCTAGGTCTCTCCTACAATGAGCAGTTCTTC,CASSQALGLSYNEQFF
TRBD2,TRBV19,TRBJ2-6,NA,TGTGCCAGTAAAAGGGCCGGGCTAGCGGGCTCTGGGGCCAACGTCCTGACTTTC,CASKRAGLAGSGANVLTF
TRBD2,TRBV5-1,TRBJ2-2,many,TGCGCCAGCAGCTTGTCACTAGCGACCGGGGAGCTGTTTTTT,CASSLSLATGELFF
NA,TRBV6-2/TRBV6-3,TRBJ1-5,NA,TGTGCCAGCAGTCCCATTGCCGGGGGGGCGCAGAGACATCAGCCCCAGCATTTT,CASSPIAGGAQRHQPQHF
NA,TRBV6-1,TRBJ1-5,many,TGTGCCAGCAGTGAAAGTCAGCCCCAGCATTTT,CASSESQPQHF
TRBD1,TRBV7-2,TRBJ1-5,many,TGTGCCAGCAGCTCGACAGGGGGAGACAATCAGCCCCAGCATTTT,CASSSTGGDNQPQHF
NA,TRBV27,TRBJ2-3,few,TGTGCCAGCAGTTTTCGGGGGGCCGGAAATACGCAGTATTTT,CASSFRGAGNTQYF
NA,TRBV4-2,TRBJ2-3,NA,TGTGCCAGCAGCCAAGATGGCTTCCTTACAGATACGCAGTATTTT,CASSQDGFLTDTQYF
TRBD2,TRBV4-3,TRBJ2-3,many,TGCGCCAGCAGCTGGACTAGCGGGAGGTCAGATACGCAGTATTTT,CASSWTSGRSDTQYF
NA,TRBV5-6,TRBJ2-1,few,TGTGCCAGCAGCTCTCTGGCCGATGAGCAGTTCTTC,CASSSLADEQFF
NA,TRBV6-2/TRBV6-3,TRBJ2-3,few,TGTGCCAGCAGTTACCAAGTCCCTGCGCAGTATTTT,CASSYQVPAQYF
NA,TRBV7-2,TRBJ1-3,few,TGTGCCAGCAGCTTGTTCGCCGCGGGTACGGGAAACACCATATATTTT,CASSLFAAGTGNTIYF
TRBD2,TRBV20-1,TRBJ2-1,few,TGCAGTGCTAGATTAATGAAGGGACTAGCGGACAATGAGCAGTTCTTC,CSARLMKGLADNEQFF
TRBD2,TRBV3-1,TRBJ2-1,few,TGTGCCAGCAGCCAAGGACTAGCGGGGAACAATGAGCAGTTCTTC,CASSQGLAGNNEQFF
NA,TRBV20-1,TRBJ1-2,few,TGCAGTGCTAGTAGGGGATCCCAAGGGGCGCGGGGCTACACCTTC,CSASRGSQGARGYTF
NA,TRBV11-2,TRBJ2-1,NA,TGTGCCAGCAGCTTCCGCTCACCCAATGAGCAGTTCTTC,CASSFRSPNEQFF
NA,TRBV6-2/TRBV6-3,TRBJ2-7,many,TGTGCCAGCAGTTCCCTAAACGAGCAGTACTTC,CASSSLNEQYF
NA,TRBV4-2,TRBJ2-3,many,TGTGCCAGCAGCCTACAGACTAACACAGATACGCAGTATTTT,CASSLQTNTDTQYF
NA,TRBV7-2,TRBJ2-5,NA,TGTGCCAGCAGCCGACAGAACCAAGAGACCCAGTACTTC,CASSRQNQETQYF